Listed below are T cell receptor beta chains from one sample, sequenced in a study of OX40 agonist ivuxolimab in advanced cancers. Some clones are missing from TCRdb's copy, which holds only in-frame ones; the method was immunoSEQ multiplex PCR. The data contain about 44,000 clones, roughly 80% of them singletons. Sequences were derived from CD4+ or CD8+ T cells sorted from blood, sampled in a trial of the OX40 agonist ivuxolimab. These receptors all come from an adult with an advanced solid tumor such as melanoma, head and neck, liver or kidney cancer. CDR3s include the opening cysteine and the closing phenylalanine or tryptophan. A D gene is named only where the DNA matches it firmly. The listing skips clone size in some rows; elsewhere it reads once, few, many or a size class.

d_gene	j_gene	abundance	v_gene	CDR3nt	CDR3aa
TRBD2	TRBJ2-3	.	TRBV6-5	TGTGGAAGCGGGGCTAGCACAGATACGCAGTATTTT	CGSGASTDTQYF
TRBD2	TRBJ2-3	.	TRBV9	TGTGCCAGCAGCGTTGCCGGACTAGCCGTCACAGATACGCAGTATTTT	CASSVAGLAVTDTQYF
.	TRBJ2-7	.	TRBV11-2	TGTGCCAGCAGCTTGCGACTGAACGAGCAGTACTTC	CASSLRLNEQYF
.	TRBJ1-1	.	TRBV28	TGTGCCAGCAGCCGGAACACTGAAGCTTTCTTT	CASSRNTEAFF
.	TRBJ1-1	.	TRBV6-5	TGTGCCAGCAGTTACCTCATGGGTAATGAAGCTTTCTTT	CASSYLMGNEAFF
.	TRBJ2-1	.	TRBV6-1	TGTGCCAGCAGTGAGGATCAAAACAATGAGCAGTTCTTC	CASSEDQNNEQFF
.	TRBJ1-3	.	TRBV19	TGTGCCAGTAGCGTGTCCGGTGGAAACACCATATATTTT	CASSVSGGNTIYF
.	TRBJ2-1	.	TRBV11-2	TGTGCCAGCAGCTTAGGCGAGCAGCCGTACAATGAGCAGTTCTTC	CASSLGEQPYNEQFF
.	TRBJ2-1	.	TRBV15	TGTGCCACCAGCAGAGATCCCGCTAGCAGCTACAATGAGCAGTTCTTC	CATSRDPASSYNEQFF
.	TRBJ1-3	.	TRBV5-1	TGCGCCAGCAGCTTGTTGGTGGGCTCGGGAGGAAACACCATATATTTT	CASSLLVGSGGNTIYF
.	TRBJ2-7	.	TRBV28	TGTGCCAGCAGTTCTGGACAGACGAGCTCCTACGAGCAGTACTTC	CASSSGQTSSYEQYF
.	TRBJ2-1	.	TRBV7-2	TGTGCCAGCAGCTTAGGGCTCCAGGGGACTGAGCAGTTCTTC	CASSLGLQGTEQFF
.	TRBJ2-1	.	TRBV6-4	TGTGCCAGCAGTGACATCGGTGGGAGGATGCACAATGAGCAGTTCTTC	CASSDIGGRMHNEQFF
.	TRBJ1-2	.	TRBV9	TGTGCCAGCAGCGCAGGACACTTTAACTATGGCTACACCTTC	CASSAGHFNYGYTF
.	TRBJ2-7	few	TRBV12-2	TGTGCAAGTCGCCCCCATACCGGGACTAGCGGGAACCCATACGAGCAGTACTTC	CASRPHTGTSGNPYEQYF
.	TRBJ1-4	once	TRBV18	TGTGCCAGCTCACCACCGAGGGGCGGGGGCCAGGATGAAAAACTGTTTTTT	CASSPPRGGGQDEKLFF
.	TRBJ2-7	.	TRBV6-6	TGTGCCAGCAGTTATTCCCTTTCCGGGGATTACGAGCAGTACTTC	CASSYSLSGDYEQYF
.	TRBJ2-3	.	TRBV5-1	TGCGCCAGCAGCTCGGACCCTACCTCTAGCACAGATACGCAGTATTTT	CASSSDPTSSTDTQYF
TRBD1	TRBJ2-7	.	TRBV7-9	TGTGCCAGCAGTAGCCGACAGGGGAGGAACGAGCAGTACTTC	CASSSRQGRNEQYF
.	TRBJ2-1	.	TRBV13	TGTGCCAGCAGCCAGGAGGGCTACAATGAGCAGTTCTTC	CASSQEGYNEQFF
.	TRBJ1-1	.	TRBV7-6	TGTGCCAGCAGCACAGCTCGGGACACTGAAGCTTTCTTT	CASSTARDTEAFF
TRBD2	TRBJ2-1	.	TRBV29-1	TGCAGCGTTGTGGTGGGAGGGCCTTTTTTGCTGTTCTTC	CSVVVGGPFLLFF
TRBD2	TRBJ2-1	.	TRBV4-1	TGCGCCAGCAGCCAAGATGGACTAGCGGGAGTCAATGAGCAGTTCTTC	CASSQDGLAGVNEQFF
.	TRBJ2-1	.	TRBV28	TGTGCCAGCAAGGTGAGCGGGCCCAGCTCCTACAATGAGCAGTTCTTC	CASKVSGPSSYNEQFF
TRBD1	TRBJ2-3	.	TRBV6-5	TGTGCCAGCAGTTACGGACAGGGGGCAACAGATACGCAGTATTTT	CASSYGQGATDTQYF
.	TRBJ2-6	.	TRBV6-5	TGTGCCAGCAGTTCCCTAGGGGCCAACGTCCTGACTTTC	CASSSLGANVLTF
.	TRBJ1-1	.	TRBV7-2	TGTGCCAGCAGCTTAGCACGGTTTGGGAACACTGAAGCTTTCTTT	CASSLARFGNTEAFF
.	TRBJ2-7	.	TRBV10-3	TGTGCCATCAGTGAGGATGGGGGGCCCTACGAGCAGTACTTC	CAISEDGGPYEQYF
.	TRBJ1-3	.	TRBV6-5	TGTGCCAGCAGACCCGGGACTAACTCTGGAAACACCATATATTTT	CASRPGTNSGNTIYF
TRBD1	TRBJ2-5	.	TRBV11-2	TGTGCCAGCAGCCCCAAACTCCAGGGGGCCGGCGGGACCCAGTACTTC	CASSPKLQGAGGTQYF
.	TRBJ1-1	.	TRBV10-3	TGTGCCATCAGTGACAGGAGCAACACTGAAGCTTTCTTT	CAISDRSNTEAFF
.	TRBJ2-1	.	TRBV5-4	TGTGCCAGCAGCTCCACTAGCACGACGATCAATGAGCAGTTCTTC	CASSSTSTTINEQFF
.	TRBJ1-1	.	TRBV30	TGTGCCTGGAGTGTACATGGGGCCACTGAAGCTTTCTTT	CAWSVHGATEAFF
.	TRBJ1-5	.	TRBV27	TGTGCCAGCAGTTTTGAGGGGTACGGCAATCAGCCCCAGCATTTT	CASSFEGYGNQPQHF
.	TRBJ2-5	.	TRBV14	TGTGCCAGCAGCCAACAGGTTTCGACCCAGTACTTC	CASSQQVSTQYF
.	TRBJ2-2	.	TRBV2	TGTGCCAGCAGGTTATACGGGGAGCTGTTTTTT	CASRLYGELFF
TRBD1	TRBJ2-1	.	TRBV4-1	TGCGCCAGCAGCGGGACAGCTTACAATGAGCAGTTCTTC	CASSGTAYNEQFF
.	TRBJ2-7	.	TRBV19	TGTGCCAGTAGTAAAGGGTCGAGGGAGCAGTACTTC	CASSKGSREQYF
TRBD1	TRBJ1-1	once	TRBV11-2	TGTGCCAGCAGCTTATGGGACAGGGCTACCACTGAAGCTTTCTTT	CASSLWDRATTEAFF
.	TRBJ1-4	few	TRBV14	TGTGCCAGCAGCCCTTCCCGGGGAGCGGGAAATGAAAAACTGTTTTTT	CASSPSRGAGNEKLFF
.	TRBJ2-2	.	TRBV7-2	TGTGCCAGCAGCTTAGCGGGGACGGACACCGGGGAGCTGTTTTTT	CASSLAGTDTGELFF